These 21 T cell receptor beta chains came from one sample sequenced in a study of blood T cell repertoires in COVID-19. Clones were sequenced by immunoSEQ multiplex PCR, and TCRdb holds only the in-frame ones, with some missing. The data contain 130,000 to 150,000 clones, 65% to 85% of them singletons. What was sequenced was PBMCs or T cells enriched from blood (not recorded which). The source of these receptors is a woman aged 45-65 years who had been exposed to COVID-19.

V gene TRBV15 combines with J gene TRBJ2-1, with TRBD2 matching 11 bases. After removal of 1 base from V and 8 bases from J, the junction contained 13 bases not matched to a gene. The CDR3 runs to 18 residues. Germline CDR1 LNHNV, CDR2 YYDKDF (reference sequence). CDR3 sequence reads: CATSRGLAGGPIQYEQFF. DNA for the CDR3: TGTGCCACCAGCAGAGGGTTAGCGGGAGGGCCAATTCAATATGAGCAGTTCTTC.

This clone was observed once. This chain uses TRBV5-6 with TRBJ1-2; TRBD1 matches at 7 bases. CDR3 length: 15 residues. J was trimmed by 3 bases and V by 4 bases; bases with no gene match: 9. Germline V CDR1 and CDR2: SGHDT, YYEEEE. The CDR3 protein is CASSPQGSGYYGYTF. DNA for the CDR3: TGTGCCAGCAGCCCACAGGGGAGTGGGTACTATGGCTACACCTTC.

The CDR3 DNA reads TGTGCCAGCAGTCTACAGACAGGGAGAGATACGCAGTATTTT. The encoded protein is CASSLQTGRDTQYF. V gene TRBV27 combines with J gene TRBJ2-3, with TRBD1 identical over 7 bases. The germline V gene has CDR1 MNHEY and CDR2 SMNVEV (reference sequence). Losses at the gene ends were 5 bases for V and 5 bases for J; bases not matched to a gene: 7. CDR3 length: 14 amino acids.

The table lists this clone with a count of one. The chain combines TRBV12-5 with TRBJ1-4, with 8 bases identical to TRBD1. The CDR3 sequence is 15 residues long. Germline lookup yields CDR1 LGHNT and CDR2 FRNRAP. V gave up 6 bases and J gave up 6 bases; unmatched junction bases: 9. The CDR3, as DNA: TGTGCTAGTGGCCCCGGACAGGGAAGGCATGAAAAACTGTTTTTT. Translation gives CASGPGQGRHEKLFF.

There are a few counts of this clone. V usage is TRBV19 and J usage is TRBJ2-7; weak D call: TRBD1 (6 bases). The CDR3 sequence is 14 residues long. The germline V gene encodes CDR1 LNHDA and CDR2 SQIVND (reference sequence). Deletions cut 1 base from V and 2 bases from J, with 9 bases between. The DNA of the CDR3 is TGTGCCAGTAGTATAGCGGCAGGGGCCTACGAGCAGTACTTC. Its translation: CASSIAAGAYEQYF.

In nucleotides, the CDR3 is TGTGCCAGCAGCTTAGGGGGGGAGGGCACTGAAGCTTTCTTT. Its protein product is CASSLGGEGTEAFF. The chain employs TRBV7-8 and TRBJ1-1; D perhaps matches TRBD1 (5 bases). The ends were cut back, 1 base at V and 4 bases at J, with 10 bases in the middle. CDR1 is SGHVS, CDR2 FQNEAQ, per germline. There are 14 residues in the CDR3.

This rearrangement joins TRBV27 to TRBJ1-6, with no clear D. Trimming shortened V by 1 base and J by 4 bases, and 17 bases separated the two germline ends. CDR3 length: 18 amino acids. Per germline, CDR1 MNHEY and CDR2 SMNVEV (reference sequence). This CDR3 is CASSLYSRGGLYNSPLHF. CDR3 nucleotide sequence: TGTGCCAGCAGTTTATATTCCCGCGGAGGCTTGTATAATTCACCCCTCCACTTT.

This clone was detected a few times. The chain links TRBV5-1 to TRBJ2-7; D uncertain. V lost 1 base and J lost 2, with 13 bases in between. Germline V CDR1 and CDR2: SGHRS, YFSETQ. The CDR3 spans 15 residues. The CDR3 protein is CASSLLTTSTYEQYF. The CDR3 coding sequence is TGCGCCAGCAGCTTGTTAACCACATCAACCTACGAGCAGTACTTC.

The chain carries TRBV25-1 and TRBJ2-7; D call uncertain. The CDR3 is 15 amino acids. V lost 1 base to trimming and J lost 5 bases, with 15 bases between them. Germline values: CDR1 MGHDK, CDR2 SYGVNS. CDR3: CASSEFSGLEDEQYF. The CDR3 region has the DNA TGTGCCAGCAGTGAATTCTCGGGTCTTGAAGACGAGCAGTACTTC.

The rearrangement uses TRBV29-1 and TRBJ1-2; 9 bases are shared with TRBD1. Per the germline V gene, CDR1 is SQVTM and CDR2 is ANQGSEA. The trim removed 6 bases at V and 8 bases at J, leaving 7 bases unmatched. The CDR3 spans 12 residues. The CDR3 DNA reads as TGCAGCGTGCACACAGGGGGCGAGGGCTACACCTTC. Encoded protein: CSVHTGGEGYTF. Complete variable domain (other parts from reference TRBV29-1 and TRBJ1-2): SAVISQKPSRDICQRGTSLTIQCQVDSQVTMMFWYRQQPGQSLTLIATANQGSEATYESGFVIDKFPISRPNLTFSTLTVSNMSPEDSSIYLCSVHTGGEGYTFGSGTRLTVV.

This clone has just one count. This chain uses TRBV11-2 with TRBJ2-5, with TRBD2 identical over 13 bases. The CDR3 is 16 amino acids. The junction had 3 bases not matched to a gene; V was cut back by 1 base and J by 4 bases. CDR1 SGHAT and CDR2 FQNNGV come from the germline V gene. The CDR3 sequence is CASSLVGTSGIETQYF. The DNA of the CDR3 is TGTGCCAGCAGCTTAGTCGGGACTAGCGGGATAGAGACCCAGTACTTC.

This CDR3 is CAIQAGTSENEQFF. CDR3 DNA sequence: TGTGCCATCCAAGCCGGGACTAGCGAGAATGAGCAGTTCTTC. V and J are TRBV10-3 and TRBJ2-1, with TRBD2 matching 10 bases. The V gene's germline CDR1 is ENHRY and CDR2 SYGVKD. The CDR3 is 14 amino acids. Losses at the gene ends were 8 bases for V and 7 bases for J; bases not matched to a gene: 8.

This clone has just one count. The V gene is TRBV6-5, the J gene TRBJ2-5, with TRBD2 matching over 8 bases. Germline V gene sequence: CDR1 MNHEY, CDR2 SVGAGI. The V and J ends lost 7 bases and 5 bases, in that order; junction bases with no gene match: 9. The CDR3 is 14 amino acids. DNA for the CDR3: TGTGCCAGCAAATCCAGCGGCGGGAGGGAGACCCAGTACTTC. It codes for CASKSSGGRETQYF.

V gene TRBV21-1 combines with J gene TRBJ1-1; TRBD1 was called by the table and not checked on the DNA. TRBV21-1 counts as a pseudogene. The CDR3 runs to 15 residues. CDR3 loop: CASSKGQGTRTEAFF. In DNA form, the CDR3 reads TGTGCCAGCAGCAAAGGTCAGGGTACGAGAACTGAAGCTTTCTTT.

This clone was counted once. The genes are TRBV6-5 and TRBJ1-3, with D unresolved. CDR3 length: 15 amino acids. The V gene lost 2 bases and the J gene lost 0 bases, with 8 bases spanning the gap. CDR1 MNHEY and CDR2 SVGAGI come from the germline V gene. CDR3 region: CASSYRGFSGNTIYF. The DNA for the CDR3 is TGTGCCAGCAGTTACCGGGGTTTCTCTGGAAACACCATATATTTT.

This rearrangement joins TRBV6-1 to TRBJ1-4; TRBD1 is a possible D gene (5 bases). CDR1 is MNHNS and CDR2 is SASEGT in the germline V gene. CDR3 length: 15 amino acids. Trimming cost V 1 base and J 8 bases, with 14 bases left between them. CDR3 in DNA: TGTGCCAGCAGTGAAGATGACGGGGGTAGGGAAAAACTGTTTTTT. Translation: CASSEDDGGREKLFF.

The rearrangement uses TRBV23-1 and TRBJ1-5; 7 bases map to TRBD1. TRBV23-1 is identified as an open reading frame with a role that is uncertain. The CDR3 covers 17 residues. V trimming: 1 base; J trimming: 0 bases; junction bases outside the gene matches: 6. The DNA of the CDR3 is TGCGCCAGCAGTCAATGGGCCGACAGGGATAGCAATCAGCCCCAGCATTTT. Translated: CASSQWADRDSNQPQHF.

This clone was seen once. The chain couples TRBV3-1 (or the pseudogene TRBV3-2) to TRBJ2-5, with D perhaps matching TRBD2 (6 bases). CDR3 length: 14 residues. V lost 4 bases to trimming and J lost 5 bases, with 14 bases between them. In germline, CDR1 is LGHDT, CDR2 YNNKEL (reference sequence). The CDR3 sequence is CASSRPGVGETQYF. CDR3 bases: TGTGCCAGCAGCCGACCGGGAGTAGGGGAGACCCAGTACTTC.

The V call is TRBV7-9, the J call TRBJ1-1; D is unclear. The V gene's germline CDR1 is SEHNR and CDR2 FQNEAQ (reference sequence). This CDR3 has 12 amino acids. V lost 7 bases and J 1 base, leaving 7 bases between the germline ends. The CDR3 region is CASTGQNTEAFF. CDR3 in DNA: TGTGCCAGCACCGGGCAGAACACTGAAGCTTTCTTT.

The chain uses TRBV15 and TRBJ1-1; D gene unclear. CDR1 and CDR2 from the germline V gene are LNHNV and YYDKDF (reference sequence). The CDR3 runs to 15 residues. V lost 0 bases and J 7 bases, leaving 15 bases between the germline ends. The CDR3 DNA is TGTGCCACCAGCAGAGATTGGGCCAGCTCTGATGAAGCTTTCTTT. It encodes CATSRDWASSDEAFF.

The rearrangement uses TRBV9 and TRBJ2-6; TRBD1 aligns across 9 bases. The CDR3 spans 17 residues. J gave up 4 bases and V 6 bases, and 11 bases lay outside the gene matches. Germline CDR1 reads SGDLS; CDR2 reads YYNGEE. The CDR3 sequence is CASTSGTGISGANVLTF. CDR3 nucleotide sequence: TGTGCCAGCACCTCCGGGACAGGGATTTCGGGGGCCAACGTCCTGACTTTC.